This T cell receptor (beta chain) was found in a study of blood T cell repertoires in COVID-19. About the study: Italy, Spain and the United States were the sources of the convalescent and acute COVID-19 samples.

Per the germline V gene, CDR1 is SEHNR and CDR2 is FQNEAQ (reference sequence). The CDR3 runs to 14 residues. The data were produced by immunoSEQ multiplex PCR, yet TCRdb's version contains in-frame clones alone and is incomplete. The sample includes around 250,000 clones, about four fifths seen only once; the top ten take about 3.5%. This clone was observed a handful of times. The junction shows a germline mismatch at one end, possibly a read error. The receptor was derived from a man aged 50 to 60 who had recovered from COVID-19. Sequenced input: PBMCs or T cells enriched from blood (not recorded which). The genes are TRBV7-9 and TRBJ1-2, with D possibly being TRBD1 (5 bases). CDR3 region: CASSLPVRRTGPFF. The CDR3, as DNA: TGTGCCAGCAGCTTACCAGTCCGTCGAACAGGACCATTCTTC.